This T cell receptor beta chain originates from a study of identical twins. TCRdb reanalysed the 5' RACE reads using MiXCR and keeps one entry per CDR3 protein. The sample carries hundreds of thousands of distinct CDR3 sequences, 18% recorded once. This CDR3 comprises 14 residues. Germline V gene sequence: CDR1 SGHRS, CDR2 YFSETQ. V gave up 0 bases and J gave up 6 bases; unmatched junction bases: 6. A further study also used this sample, focusing on T cells expressing NK-cell markers.

This receptor was identified in a young woman in good health. Sequences were obtained from PBMCs. The chain has TRBV5-1 and TRBJ2-7, with 7 positions matching TRBD2. The CDR3: CASSLGISGSEQYF. The CDR3 nucleotides are TGCGCCAGCAGCTTGGGGATTAGCGGGTCCGAGCAGTACTTC.